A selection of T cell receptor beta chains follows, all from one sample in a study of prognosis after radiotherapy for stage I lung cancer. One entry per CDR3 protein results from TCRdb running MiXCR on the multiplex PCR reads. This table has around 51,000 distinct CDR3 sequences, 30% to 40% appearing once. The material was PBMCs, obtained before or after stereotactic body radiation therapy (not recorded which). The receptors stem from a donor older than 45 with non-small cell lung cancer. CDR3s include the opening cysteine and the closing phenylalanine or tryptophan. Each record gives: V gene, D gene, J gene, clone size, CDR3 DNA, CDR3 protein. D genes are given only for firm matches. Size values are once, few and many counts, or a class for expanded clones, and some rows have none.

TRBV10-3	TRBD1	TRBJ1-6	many	TGTGCCATCAGTGGGGACAAGGGGGCTTTGGCACCCCTCCACTTT	CAISGDKGALAPLHF
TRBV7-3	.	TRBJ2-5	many	TGTGCCAGCAGCACCACAGCGCAAGAGACCCAGTACTTC	CASSTTAQETQYF
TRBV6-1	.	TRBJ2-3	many	TGTGCCAGCAGCAAACCGGGTGGGGCCGCAGATACGCAGTATTTT	CASSKPGGAADTQYF
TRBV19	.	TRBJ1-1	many	TGTGCCAGTAGTATATCAGGGTGGTCGGCTGAAGCTTTCTTT	CASSISGWSAEAFF
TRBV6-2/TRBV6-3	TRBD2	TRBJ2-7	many	TGTGCCAGCAGTTCCGGACTAGCGGGAGCCTACGAGCAGTACTTC	CASSSGLAGAYEQYF
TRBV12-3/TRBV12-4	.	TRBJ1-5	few	TGTGCCATCGGTTTTACGGCGGGGGGAGGTAGCAATCAGCCCCAGCATTTT	CAIGFTAGGGSNQPQHF
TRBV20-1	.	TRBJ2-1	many	TGCAGTGCTGCGGAGGGTGGCGAGGGCAATGAGCAGTTCTTC	CSAAEGGEGNEQFF
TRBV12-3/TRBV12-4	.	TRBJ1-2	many	TGTGCCAGCAGCCTAGAAGGGTATGGCTACACCTTC	CASSLEGYGYTF
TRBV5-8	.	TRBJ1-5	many	TGTGCCAGCAGTCAGAACAGGGTTGGTCAGCCCCAGCATTTT	CASSQNRVGQPQHF
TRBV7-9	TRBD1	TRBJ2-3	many	TGTGCCAGCAGCCCTAGGACAGGGGAAGATACGCAGTATTTT	CASSPRTGEDTQYF
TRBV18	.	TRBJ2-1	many	TGTGCCAGCTCACCAGGCGTCCAGGTGGATGAGCAGTTCTTC	CASSPGVQVDEQFF
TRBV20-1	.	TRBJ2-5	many	TGCAGTGCTGGCGTGATGCGGGTCTCTCCACAAGAGACCCAGTACTTC	CSAGVMRVSPQETQYF
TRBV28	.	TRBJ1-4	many	TGTGCCAGCAGTTCCCTCGAGGCAACTAATGAAAAACTGTTTTTT	CASSSLEATNEKLFF
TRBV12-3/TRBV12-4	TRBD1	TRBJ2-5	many	TGTGCCAGCAGCACCGGGACAGCCGAGACCCAGTACTTC	CASSTGTAETQYF
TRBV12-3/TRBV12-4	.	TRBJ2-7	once	TGTGCCAGCAGCCTCAGTGGGCGCTTAGCATACGATCAGTACTTC	CASSLSGRLAYDQYF
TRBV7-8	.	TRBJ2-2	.	TGTGCCAGCAGCGTGGCCGCTCGAGGGGCCACCGGGGAGCTGTTTTTT	CASSVAARGATGELFF
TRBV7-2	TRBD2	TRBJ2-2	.	TGTTCCAGCGTCTCACTAGCGGGCGTCGGGGAGCTGTTTTTT	CSSVSLAGVGELFF
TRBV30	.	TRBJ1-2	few	TGTGCCTGGAGGTACCGGGCCAGGGATGGCTACACCTTC	CAWRYRARDGYTF
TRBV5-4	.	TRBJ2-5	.	TGTGCCAGCAGCTTCCCACAGGGGGGGCAAGAGACCCATTACTTC	CASSFPQGGQETHYF
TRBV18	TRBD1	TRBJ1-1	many	TGTGCCAGCTCACACGACAGGGACACTGAAGCTTTCTTT	CASSHDRDTEAFF
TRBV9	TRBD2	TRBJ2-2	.	TGTGCCAGCAGCGTAGGGGGAGGGGCGAACACCGGGGAGCTGTTTTTT	CASSVGGGANTGELFF
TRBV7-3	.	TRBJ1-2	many	TGTGCCAGCAGCCCCGATTGGGCCTATGGCTACACCTTC	CASSPDWAYGYTF
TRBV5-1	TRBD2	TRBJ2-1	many	TGCGCCAGCAGTGTGCTAGCGGGAGTGGGTAATGAGCAGTTCTTC	CASSVLAGVGNEQFF
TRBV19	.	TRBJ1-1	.	TGTTCCATTAGTACTAGGGGGACTGAAGCTTTCTTT	CSISTRGTEAFF
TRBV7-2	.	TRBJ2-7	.	TGTGCCAGCAGCTTAGTAGGTCTCGAGCAGTACTTC	CASSLVGLEQYF
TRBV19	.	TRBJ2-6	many	TGTGCCAGTTCCGGGACTCCTGGGGCCAACGTCCTGACTTTC	CASSGTPGANVLTF
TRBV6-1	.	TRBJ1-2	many	TGTGCCAGCAGTCAACAGGGCTATGGCTACACCTTC	CASSQQGYGYTF
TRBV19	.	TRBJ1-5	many	TGTGCCAGTAGTCGGCAGGGCAATCAGCCCCAGCATTTT	CASSRQGNQPQHF
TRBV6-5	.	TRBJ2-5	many	TGTGCCAGCAGTTATATAAGGGACACCCAGTACTTC	CASSYIRDTQYF
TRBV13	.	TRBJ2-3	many	TGTGCCAGCAGCCCTAGACTCGGAAAACAGTATTTT	CASSPRLGKQYF
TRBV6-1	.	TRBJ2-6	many	TGTGCCAGCAAGGGGACCTCTGGGGCCAACGTCCTGACTTTC	CASKGTSGANVLTF
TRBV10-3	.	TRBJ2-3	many	TGTGCCATCAGTGATAGGACAGATACGCAGTATTTT	CAISDRTDTQYF
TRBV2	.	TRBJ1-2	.	TGTGCCAGCAGCTTGGGGCAGACTAACTATGGCTACACCTTC	CASSLGQTNYGYTF
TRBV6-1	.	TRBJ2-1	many	TGTGCCAGCAAAGGAGACAACTCCTACAATGAGCAGTTCTTC	CASKGDNSYNEQFF
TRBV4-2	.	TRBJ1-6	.	TGTGCCAGCAGCCAATACCCCGTCGGAGGGGGTAATTCACCCCTCCACTTT	CASSQYPVGGGNSPLHF
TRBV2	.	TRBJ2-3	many	TGTGCCAGCAGTGATGGGATAGCAGATACGCAGTATTTT	CASSDGIADTQYF
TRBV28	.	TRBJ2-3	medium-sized	TGTGCCACCGAGATCACAGATACGCAGTATTTT	CATEITDTQYF
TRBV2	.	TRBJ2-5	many	TGTGCCAGCAGGGCACAGGTGTTCGGGGAGACCCAGTACTTC	CASRAQVFGETQYF
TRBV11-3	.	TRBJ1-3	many	TGTGCCAGCAGCTTAGTCCCTGGAAACACCATATATTTT	CASSLVPGNTIYF
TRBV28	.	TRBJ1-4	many	TGTGCCAGCAGGTCCTACAGGGTAGGATTGGAAAAACTGTTTTTT	CASRSYRVGLEKLFF
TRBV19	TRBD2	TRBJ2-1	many	TGTGCCAGTAGTAGATTAGCGGGAAATGAGCAGTTCTTC	CASSRLAGNEQFF
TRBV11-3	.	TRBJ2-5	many	TGTGCCAGCAGCCCTGGGCCCAAGGAGACCCAGTACTTC	CASSPGPKETQYF
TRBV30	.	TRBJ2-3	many	TGTGCCTGGGGCGGTGGGTCCCGGGCAGATACGCAGTATTTT	CAWGGGSRADTQYF
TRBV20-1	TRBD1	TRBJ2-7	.	TGCAGTGCTACCGGGGACAGAAACTACGAGCAGTACTTC	CSATGDRNYEQYF
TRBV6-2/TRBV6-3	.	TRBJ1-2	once	TGTGCCAGCAGTAGCTCCCTGTTTGGCAGGTGCGGCTACACCTTC	CASSSSLFGRCGYTF
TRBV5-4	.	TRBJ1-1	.	TGTGCCAGCAGCCCAGGGACACTAATCGAAGCTTTCTTT	CASSPGTLIEAFF
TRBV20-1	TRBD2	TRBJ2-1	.	TGCAGTGCTAACCCTTTAGCGGGAGGCCTCTACAATGAGCAGTTCTTC	CSANPLAGGLYNEQFF
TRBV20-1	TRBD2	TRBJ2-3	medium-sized	TGCAGTACCAAAAGGGGACTAGCGGGAGGGGGAACAGATACGCAGTATTTT	CSTKRGLAGGGTDTQYF
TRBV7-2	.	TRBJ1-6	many	TGTGCCAGCAGCTTAGCCTGGGGAACCACCCTCCACTTT	CASSLAWGTTLHF
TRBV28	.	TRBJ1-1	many	TGTGCCAGCTTATATCCAGGGAGTACTGAAGCTTTCTTT	CASLYPGSTEAFF
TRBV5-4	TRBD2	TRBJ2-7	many	TGTGCCAGCAGCTTGCGTGCTAGCGGGAGCGAGCAGTACTTC	CASSLRASGSEQYF